The 21 T cell receptor beta chains below were found in one sample sequenced in a study of T cells after yellow fever vaccination. TCRdb re-called the 5' RACE reads with MiXCR, one entry per CDR3 protein. Among 250,000 or so distinct CDR3 sequences listed, roughly 3.7% were seen once. Specimen: PBMCs, collected 15 days after the yellow fever booster vaccination. Every receptor here comes from a man in his late teens or twenties who received the YFV17D yellow fever vaccine.

In this sample, this clonotype turned up many times. The rearrangement joins TRBV4-3 to TRBJ2-7, with D possibly matching TRBD2 (5 bases). The V end lost 2 bases, the J end lost 0 bases, and 8 bases lay between the germline ends. Germline V CDR1 and CDR2: LGHNA, YSLEER. The CDR3 length is 14 residues. The CDR3 sequence: CASSQKTNSYEQYF. The DNA for the CDR3 is TGCGCCAGCAGCCAAAAGACTAACTCCTACGAGCAGTACTTC.

The sample holds a few counts of this clonotype. This rearrangement joins TRBV18 to TRBJ1-5; D is uncertain. CDR1 and CDR2 (germline): KGHSH, LQKENI. This CDR3 is 14 amino acids long. The germline V and J ends were trimmed by 3 bases and 2 bases, with 8 bases remaining between them. CDR3 nucleotide sequence: TGTGCCAGCTCACCGGAGTCGGGCAATCAGCCCCAGCATTTT. It is translated as CASSPESGNQPQHF.

This clonotype was detected ten times or more. The chain employs TRBV20-1 and TRBJ2-3; a weak D match, TRBD1 (6 bases). Deletions cut 6 bases from V and 5 bases from J, with 18 bases between. The CDR3 totals 14 residues. Germline V lookup: CDR1 DFQATT, CDR2 SNEGSKA (reference sequence). The CDR3 spells CSAPANRDRDTQYF. The CDR3 region has the DNA TGCAGTGCGCCGGCCAACAGGGACCGAGATACGCAGTATTTT.

This clonotype has more than one count but fewer than ten. The gene calls are TRBV10-2 and TRBJ2-3; 7 bases line up with TRBD2. The CDR3 covers 18 residues. With 8 bases clipped from V and 2 bases from J, the junction kept 19 bases outside the gene matches. Germline CDR1 is WSHSY and CDR2 is SAAADI. CDR3 in DNA: TGCGCCAGCCCGCCGGGGGGTCCGATGCCCAATCCCACAGATACGCAGTATTTT. Amino acids: CASPPGGPMPNPTDTQYF.

For this clonotype: This probably arose from a read error, given a far larger clone one base away. The chain is built from TRBV7-9 and TRBJ2-1; D uncertain. Germline CDR1 SEHNR, CDR2 FQNEAQ (reference sequence). This CDR3 comprises 11 residues. CDR3 DNA: TGTGCCAGCAGCTTAGGTGCTGAGCTGTTCTTC. Its protein product is CASSLGAELFF.

This clonotype has ten or more counts. The rearrangement links TRBV29-1 to TRBJ1-1; 10 positions match TRBD1. Germline CDR1 is SQVTM and CDR2 is ANQGSEA. J was trimmed by 3 bases and V by 7 bases; bases with no gene match: 5. The CDR3 is made up of 13 amino acids. This CDR3 reads CSAEGQGYTEAFF. The CDR3 DNA reads as TGCAGCGCCGAGGGACAGGGGTACACTGAAGCTTTCTTT.

This clonotype was detected ten times or more. The J gene is TRBJ2-5, the V gene TRBV7-9; D is unresolved. Germline V gene lookup returns CDR1 SEHNR and CDR2 FQNEAQ (reference sequence). Trimming removed 2 bases at V and 1 base at J, with 11 bases between. The CDR3 covers 15 residues. In nucleotides, the CDR3 is TGTGCCAGCAGCTTATCGGGCCAGATCCAAGAGACCCAGTACTTC. This sequence encodes CASSLSGQIQETQYF.

This clonotype was recorded many times. The chain joins TRBV20-1 to TRBJ2-7, with 8 bases fitting TRBD2. The CDR3 covers 15 residues. V shed 0 bases and J 0 bases; nucleotides not matched to a gene: 4. Looked up from germline, CDR1 is DFQATT and CDR2 is SNEGSKA (reference sequence). In nucleotides, the CDR3 is TGCAGTGCTAGAGATCCCAGCGGGAGCTCCTACGAGCAGTACTTC. The encoded protein is CSARDPSGSSYEQYF.

This clonotype was seen ten or more times. This chain uses TRBV20-1 with TRBJ2-1; D remains unclear. CDR3 length: 14 amino acids. Germline values: CDR1 DFQATT, CDR2 SNEGSKA (reference sequence). V was cut by 4 bases and J by 3 bases, with 13 bases left in between. In DNA form, the CDR3 reads TGCAGTGCTACCGAGCGCCAAGTCTACAATGAGCAGTTCTTC. The encoded protein is CSATERQVYNEQFF.

This clonotype was recorded at least ten times. The DNA is left out, because the CDR3 cannot be placed on it with certainty; the CDR3 is given as TCRdb lists it. This sequence joins TRBV20-1 and TRBJ2-1; the table names TRBD1, a call not compared with the DNA. Germline assignment: CDR1 DFQATT and CDR2 SNEGSKA (reference sequence). The CDR3 has 12 amino acids, counting both end residues. The CDR3 sequence is CSARHVGQGNFF.

This clonotype was recorded at least ten times. V and J are TRBV27 and TRBJ2-4; 8 nucleotides agree with TRBD1. The CDR3 consists of 14 residues. The germline CDR1 and CDR2 sequences are MNHEY and SMNVEV (reference sequence). Trimming cost V 4 bases and J 3 bases; bases outside gene matches: 2. In nucleotides, the CDR3 is TGTGCCAGCAGTTACAGGGGGGACAAAAACATTCAGTACTTC. It codes for CASSYRGDKNIQYF.

This clonotype was detected many times. This chain connects TRBV5-1 to TRBJ2-2; TRBD1 agrees at 8 bases. Trimming at V came to 6 bases and at J to 0 bases, leaving 7 bases not matched to a gene. The V gene's germline CDR1 is SGHRS and CDR2 YFSETQ. The CDR3 covers 16 residues. The CDR3 loop reads CASNTGQVANTGELFF. CDR3 DNA: TGCGCCAGCAACACGGGACAGGTTGCGAACACCGGGGAGCTGTTTTTT.

This clonotype came up many times. The chain joins TRBV5-1 to TRBJ2-6; D is perhaps TRBD1 (5 bases). Germline values: CDR1 SGHRS, CDR2 YFSETQ. V lost 2 bases and J 5 bases, leaving 8 bases between the germline ends. The CDR3 loop spans 14 amino acids. CDR3 DNA: TGCGCCAGCAGCTTTCAGGGCTGGGCCAACGTCCTGACTTTC. This encodes CASSFQGWANVLTF.

Many counts were recorded for this clonotype. This chain uses TRBV20-1 with TRBJ2-7; possibly TRBD2 for D (7 bases). The CDR3 consists of 14 residues. The germline gives CDR1 DFQATT, CDR2 SNEGSKA (reference sequence). V dropped 6 bases and J dropped 3 bases, with 18 bases sitting between them. CDR3 nucleotides: TGCAGTGCCGGGCTGGTGGGGGGGCACTACGAGCAGTACTTC. The encoded protein is CSAGLVGGHYEQYF.

The table lists this clonotype with many counts. The genes are TRBV6-5 and TRBJ1-4, with TRBD1 matching 7 bases. Germline assignment: CDR1 MNHEY and CDR2 SVGAGI. The CDR3 runs 15 residues. After removal of 2 bases from V and 6 bases from J, the junction contained 6 bases not matched to a gene. The CDR3 bases are TGTGCCAGCAGTTACCAGACAGGGTACTATGAAAAACTGTTTTTT. It yields the protein CASSYQTGYYEKLFF.

For this clonotype: This could be a read error, since a much larger clone is one nucleotide away. V is TRBV12-3 or TRBV12-4 and J is TRBJ2-1; D might be TRBD2 (6 bases). V was clipped by 2 bases and J by 9 bases, with 14 bases between them. The CDR3 is 14 amino acids. CDR3 nucleotides: TGTGCCAGCAGTTTACGGCGGGGAGACACTGAGCAGTTCTTC. Residues: CASSLRRGDTEQFF.

This clonotype showed up many times. The chain couples TRBV29-1 to TRBJ2-1; 9 bases are a match to TRBD1. The CDR3 is made up of 14 amino acids. Looked up from germline, CDR1 is SQVTM and CDR2 is ANQGSEA. V lost 8 bases and J lost 6; bases outside the gene matches: 11. For the CDR3, the DNA is TGCAGCTATTCCCCGGGACAGGGACGCAATGAGCAGTTCTTC. Protein product: CSYSPGQGRNEQFF.

In this sample, this clonotype turned up a few times. The genes are TRBV4-2 and TRBJ1-1; no reliable D call. Germline loops: CDR1 LGHNA, CDR2 YNFKEQ. V lost 1 base and J lost 5, with 5 bases in between. The CDR3 extends over 12 amino acids. This CDR3 is CASSQGTTEAFF. CDR3 sequence (DNA): TGTGCCAGCAGCCAAGGTACGACTGAAGCTTTCTTT.

For the CDR3, the DNA is TGTGCCAGCAGTTACCGAGGGACAGGGGATTCACCCCTCCACTTT. This gives the protein CASSYRGTGDSPLHF. The chain recombines TRBV6-5 with TRBJ1-6, with 10 bases that match TRBD1. The length of the CDR3 is 15 residues. Trimming removed 2 bases from V and 8 bases from J; junction bases left unmatched: 3. Germline V gene sequence: CDR1 MNHEY, CDR2 SVGAGI.

Many counts were recorded for this clonotype. This rearrangement joins TRBV7-9 to TRBJ2-5; 8 nucleotides align to TRBD1. J gave up 0 bases and V 6 bases, and 3 bases lay outside the gene matches. Germline V gene lookup returns CDR1 SEHNR and CDR2 FQNEAQ (reference sequence). The CDR3 spans 14 residues. CDR3 nucleotides: TGTGCCAGCAGTTCGGACAGGGACCAAGAGACCCAGTACTTC. Amino acids: CASSSDRDQETQYF.

This clonotype was detected many times. V gene TRBV5-4 combines with J gene TRBJ2-3; 10 nucleotides agree with TRBD2. The V gene end was trimmed by 4 bases and the J gene end by 5 bases; junction bases not matched to a gene: 10. The CDR3 length is 16 residues. From germline, CDR1 is SGHNT and CDR2 YYREEE (reference sequence). The CDR3 sequence is CASSQRSGGAGDTQYF. The CDR3 DNA follows: TGTGCCAGCAGCCAACGAAGCGGGGGGGCGGGAGATACGCAGTATTTT.